Listed below are T cell receptor beta chains from one sample, sequenced in a study of prognosis after radiotherapy for stage I lung cancer. TCRdb reprocessed the multiplex PCR reads with MiXCR, giving one entry per CDR3 protein. Of 30,000 to 40,000 distinct CDR3 sequences in the sample, under 40% are singletons; the top ten hold over 15%. The material was PBMCs, obtained before or after stereotactic body radiation therapy (not recorded which). The receptors shown here come from a donor aged 50 or older with non-small cell lung cancer. CDR3s include the opening cysteine and the closing phenylalanine or tryptophan. D genes are given only for firm matches. Clone size is not always given. Where it is, it says once, few, many or a class for expanded clones.

j_gene: TRBJ1-6; abundance: medium-sized; len: 14; d_gene: .; v_gene: TRBV20-1; CDR3nt: TGCAGTGCCACCGGAACATTCCATAATTCACCCCTCCACTTT; CDR3aa: CSATGTFHNSPLHF
j_gene: TRBJ1-5; abundance: once; len: 17; d_gene: .; v_gene: TRBV28; CDR3nt: TGTGCCAGCAGTTCTCCGGTCTGGTTCTGGGGCAATCAGCCCCAGCATTTT; CDR3aa: CASSSPVWFWGNQPQHF
j_gene: TRBJ2-1; abundance: many; len: 16; d_gene: .; v_gene: TRBV27; CDR3nt: TGTGCCAGCAGTGAGATCGGGTCTACCCTCGGGAATGAGCAGTTCTTC; CDR3aa: CASSEIGSTLGNEQFF
j_gene: TRBJ1-5; abundance: .; len: 20; d_gene: .; v_gene: TRBV6-2/TRBV6-3; CDR3nt: TGTGCCAGCAGTTCCCAAGTCGGGCACATGCCAGCTGGGACGAATCAGCCCCAGCATTTT; CDR3aa: CASSSQVGHMPAGTNQPQHF
j_gene: TRBJ1-1; abundance: .; len: 13; d_gene: .; v_gene: TRBV19; CDR3nt: TGTGCCAGTGCTAACAGGGAGGGGACTGAAGCTTTCTTT; CDR3aa: CASANREGTEAFF
j_gene: TRBJ1-5; abundance: .; len: 13; d_gene: .; v_gene: TRBV12-3/TRBV12-4; CDR3nt: TGTGCCAGCAGACTTGGTGGAAATCATCCCCAGCATTTT; CDR3aa: CASRLGGNHPQHF
j_gene: TRBJ2-1; abundance: many; len: 15; d_gene: TRBD2; v_gene: TRBV7-6; CDR3nt: TGTGCCAGCAGCCCCGGGACTAGCGAATACAATGAGCAGTTCTTC; CDR3aa: CASSPGTSEYNEQFF
j_gene: TRBJ1-2; abundance: .; len: 14; d_gene: TRBD1; v_gene: TRBV12-3/TRBV12-4; CDR3nt: TGTGCCAGCATACAGGGGACAGCTGGCTATGGCTACACCTTC; CDR3aa: CASIQGTAGYGYTF
j_gene: TRBJ2-2; abundance: medium-sized; len: 17; d_gene: TRBD2; v_gene: TRBV6-1; CDR3nt: TGTGCCAGCGGAGGAGTTGGGAGCGGGGGGTACACCGGGGAGCTGTTTTTT; CDR3aa: CASGGVGSGGYTGELFF
j_gene: TRBJ1-2; abundance: many; len: 14; d_gene: TRBD1; v_gene: TRBV5-1; CDR3nt: TGCGCCAGCAGCCCGGGACAGGGGTACGATGGCTACACCTTC; CDR3aa: CASSPGQGYDGYTF
j_gene: TRBJ2-1; abundance: many; len: 15; d_gene: .; v_gene: TRBV20-1; CDR3nt: TGCAGTGCTAGAAGGCGGGTCAGCTCCTACAATGAGCAGTTCTTC; CDR3aa: CSARRRVSSYNEQFF
j_gene: TRBJ1-4; abundance: many; len: 13; d_gene: .; v_gene: TRBV7-8; CDR3nt: TGTGCCAGCAGCTTAGGTTTTGTAGAAAAACTGTTTTTT; CDR3aa: CASSLGFVEKLFF
j_gene: TRBJ1-1; abundance: .; len: 16; d_gene: .; v_gene: TRBV12-3/TRBV12-4; CDR3nt: TGTGCCAGCAGTTTAGCCCGGGGGGCGGTGGGAACTGAAGCTTTCTTT; CDR3aa: CASSLARGAVGTEAFF
j_gene: TRBJ1-4; abundance: many; len: 14; d_gene: .; v_gene: TRBV30; CDR3nt: TGTGCCTGGAGTGGTGGCGGAACTAATGAAAAACTGTTTTTT; CDR3aa: CAWSGGGTNEKLFF
j_gene: TRBJ2-7; abundance: once; len: 15; d_gene: .; v_gene: TRBV28; CDR3nt: TGTGCCAGCAGTTTCCTATGTGGGGGGTGTTACGAGCAGTACTTC; CDR3aa: CASSFLCGGCYEQYF
j_gene: TRBJ2-1; abundance: .; len: 15; d_gene: .; v_gene: TRBV20-1; CDR3nt: TGCAGTGCTAGAGTCCCAGGGGATATCTACAATGAGCAGTTCTTC; CDR3aa: CSARVPGDIYNEQFF
j_gene: TRBJ2-5; abundance: .; len: 16; d_gene: .; v_gene: TRBV18; CDR3nt: TGTGCCAGCTCACCTGGGGTAGGTCAGACCAAGAGACCCCAGTACTTC; CDR3aa: CASSPGVGQTKRPQYF
j_gene: TRBJ2-2; abundance: many; len: 14; d_gene: .; v_gene: TRBV7-7; CDR3nt: TGTGCTAGCAGCTTGGGACAGAACACCGGGGAGCTGTTTTTT; CDR3aa: CASSLGQNTGELFF
j_gene: TRBJ1-5; abundance: .; len: 17; d_gene: TRBD1; v_gene: TRBV28; CDR3nt: TGTGCCAGCAGTCCAAACGGGACAGATTGGGGCAATCAGCCCAAGCATTTT; CDR3aa: CASSPNGTDWGNQPKHF
j_gene: TRBJ1-6; abundance: many; len: 14; d_gene: TRBD1; v_gene: TRBV12-3/TRBV12-4; CDR3nt: TGTGCCAGCAGAATTAGTACAGGGGGTTCACCCCTCCACTTT; CDR3aa: CASRISTGGSPLHF
j_gene: TRBJ1-3; abundance: medium-sized; len: 16; d_gene: TRBD1; v_gene: TRBV6-1; CDR3nt: TGTGCCAGCAGTGAAGCGGGACAGGGTGCTGGAAACACCATATATTTT; CDR3aa: CASSEAGQGAGNTIYF
j_gene: TRBJ2-7; abundance: many; len: 15; d_gene: TRBD1; v_gene: TRBV5-4; CDR3nt: TGTGCCAGCAGTTCCGGGACAGGGGATCCCTACGAGCAGTACTTC; CDR3aa: CASSSGTGDPYEQYF
j_gene: TRBJ1-2; abundance: many; len: 16; d_gene: TRBD1; v_gene: TRBV24-1; CDR3nt: TGTGCCACCAGTGATTGGGGGACAGGGGATGCCTATGGCTACACCTTC; CDR3aa: CATSDWGTGDAYGYTF
j_gene: TRBJ1-6; abundance: .; len: 14; d_gene: .; v_gene: TRBV12-3/TRBV12-4; CDR3nt: TGTGCCAGCACCCCGACAGAGAGGGGCTCACCCCTCCACTTT; CDR3aa: CASTPTERGSPLHF
j_gene: TRBJ2-2; abundance: .; len: 16; d_gene: TRBD2; v_gene: TRBV5-1; CDR3nt: TGCGCCAGCAGCGAGAGAGGGAGGGCCGCGGACGGGGAGCTGTTTTTT; CDR3aa: CASSERGRAADGELFF
j_gene: TRBJ1-2; abundance: many; len: 14; d_gene: TRBD1; v_gene: TRBV20-1; CDR3nt: TGCAGTGCTAGAGATATAGTTGGGACAGGAGGCTACACCTTC; CDR3aa: CSARDIVGTGGYTF
j_gene: TRBJ2-3; abundance: many; len: 13; d_gene: .; v_gene: TRBV7-3; CDR3nt: TGTGCCAGCAGCCTAGGGACGACAGATACGCAGTATTTT; CDR3aa: CASSLGTTDTQYF
j_gene: TRBJ2-7; abundance: many; len: 15; d_gene: TRBD1; v_gene: TRBV7-9; CDR3nt: TGTGCCAGCAGCCCGCGACAGGGGTTAGCCTACGAGCAGTACTTC; CDR3aa: CASSPRQGLAYEQYF
j_gene: TRBJ2-2; abundance: many; len: 14; d_gene: TRBD2; v_gene: TRBV5-1; CDR3nt: TGCGCCAGCAGCTTGGAGCTAGCGGGCAGGGAGCTGTTTTTT; CDR3aa: CASSLELAGRELFF
j_gene: TRBJ2-2; abundance: .; len: 13; d_gene: .; v_gene: TRBV7-9; CDR3nt: TGTGTCAGCCGCGAGGGTTTGACCGGGGAGCTGTTTTTT; CDR3aa: CVSREGLTGELFF
j_gene: TRBJ2-2; abundance: many; len: 14; d_gene: .; v_gene: TRBV24-1; CDR3nt: TGTGCCACCAGTGAAGGGACTCACACCGGGGAGCTGTTTTTT; CDR3aa: CATSEGTHTGELFF
j_gene: TRBJ2-5; abundance: many; len: 14; d_gene: TRBD1; v_gene: TRBV18; CDR3nt: TGTGCCAGCTCACAGGGGACAGCCCAAGAGACCCAGTACTTC; CDR3aa: CASSQGTAQETQYF
j_gene: TRBJ1-2; abundance: many; len: 11; d_gene: .; v_gene: TRBV10-3; CDR3nt: TGTGCCATCAGTGAATACTATGGCTACACCTTC; CDR3aa: CAISEYYGYTF
j_gene: TRBJ2-1; abundance: many; len: 15; d_gene: TRBD1; v_gene: TRBV6-1; CDR3nt: TGTGCCAGCAGTACCACCGGGACAGCCTACAATGAGCAGTTCTTC; CDR3aa: CASSTTGTAYNEQFF
j_gene: TRBJ2-7; abundance: many; len: 14; d_gene: TRBD1; v_gene: TRBV11-3; CDR3nt: TGTGCCAGCAGCCCGGGACAGTCCTCCTACGAGCAGTACTTC; CDR3aa: CASSPGQSSYEQYF
j_gene: TRBJ2-7; abundance: .; len: 16; d_gene: .; v_gene: TRBV20-1; CDR3nt: TGCAGTGCCCGCCTCGAGGGTAAGGGGGGAAACTACGAGCAGTACTTC; CDR3aa: CSARLEGKGGNYEQYF
j_gene: TRBJ2-7; abundance: many; len: 15; d_gene: TRBD1; v_gene: TRBV6-4; CDR3nt: TGTGCCAGCAGTGAGTCCGGGACAGGGACCTACGAGCAGTACTTC; CDR3aa: CASSESGTGTYEQYF
j_gene: TRBJ1-2; abundance: many; len: 14; d_gene: .; v_gene: TRBV5-5; CDR3nt: TGTGCCAGCAGCTTGGACGCCAGCTACTATGGCTACACCTTC; CDR3aa: CASSLDASYYGYTF
j_gene: TRBJ1-1; abundance: once; len: 15; d_gene: .; v_gene: TRBV6-5; CDR3nt: TGTGTCAGCAGTTACTCGGCAGGGAGGGTCACTGAATCTTTCTTT; CDR3aa: CVSSYSAGRVTESFF
j_gene: TRBJ1-1; abundance: many; len: 14; d_gene: .; v_gene: TRBV5-1; CDR3nt: TGCGCCAGCAGCTTGACCGGTAGGAACACTGAAGCTTTCTTT; CDR3aa: CASSLTGRNTEAFF
j_gene: TRBJ1-1; abundance: many; len: 13; d_gene: .; v_gene: TRBV7-8; CDR3nt: TGTGCCAGCAGCCGCACGAGGGGCACTGAAGCTTTCTTT; CDR3aa: CASSRTRGTEAFF
j_gene: TRBJ2-7; abundance: many; len: 15; d_gene: .; v_gene: TRBV18; CDR3nt: TGTGCCAGCTCACCCTCAGGCTGGGACTCCTACGAGCAGTACTTC; CDR3aa: CASSPSGWDSYEQYF
j_gene: TRBJ2-1; abundance: many; len: 13; d_gene: .; v_gene: TRBV14; CDR3nt: TGTGCCAGCAGCCTCGGACTAACCGATGAGCAGTTCTTC; CDR3aa: CASSLGLTDEQFF
j_gene: TRBJ1-1; abundance: .; len: 13; d_gene: .; v_gene: TRBV19; CDR3nt: TGTGCCAGTAGTATCGGGGTGAACACTGAAGCTTTCTTT; CDR3aa: CASSIGVNTEAFF
j_gene: TRBJ1-1; abundance: many; len: 15; d_gene: .; v_gene: TRBV6-2/TRBV6-3; CDR3nt: TGTGCCAGCAGTTACTCAGCGAGGTTGGCCACTGAAGCTTTCTTT; CDR3aa: CASSYSARLATEAFF
j_gene: TRBJ1-2; abundance: many; len: 15; d_gene: TRBD1; v_gene: TRBV7-2; CDR3nt: TGTGCCAGCAGCTTGGGACAGGCCGGTCCTTATGGCTACACCTTC; CDR3aa: CASSLGQAGPYGYTF
j_gene: TRBJ2-2; abundance: many; len: 14; d_gene: .; v_gene: TRBV5-1; CDR3nt: TGCGCCAGCAGCTTGAACTGGGGCACCGGGGAGCTGTTTTTT; CDR3aa: CASSLNWGTGELFF
j_gene: TRBJ1-1; abundance: many; len: 13; d_gene: .; v_gene: TRBV12-5; CDR3nt: TGTGCTAGTAAATCGGAGGGTTACACTGAAGCTTTCTTT; CDR3aa: CASKSEGYTEAFF
j_gene: TRBJ1-6; abundance: many; len: 15; d_gene: .; v_gene: TRBV3-1; CDR3nt: TGTGCCAGCAGCCAAGGAGGAGCTTCCAATTCACCCCTCCACTTT; CDR3aa: CASSQGGASNSPLHF
j_gene: TRBJ1-4; abundance: many; len: 20; d_gene: .; v_gene: TRBV12-3/TRBV12-4; CDR3nt: TGTGCCAGCAGTCGACAGGCCGAATCGATCTTTCAGGGGAATAATGAAAAACTGTTTTTT; CDR3aa: CASSRQAESIFQGNNEKLFF
j_gene: TRBJ2-1; abundance: many; len: 14; d_gene: TRBD1; v_gene: TRBV19; CDR3nt: TGTGCCAGTAGCCGACAGGGGGCGCCCCATGAGCAGTTCTTC; CDR3aa: CASSRQGAPHEQFF
j_gene: TRBJ2-7; abundance: many; len: 13; d_gene: TRBD2; v_gene: TRBV20-1; CDR3nt: TGCAGTGCTAGAGTAGCGGGAAAGTACGAGCAGTACTTC; CDR3aa: CSARVAGKYEQYF